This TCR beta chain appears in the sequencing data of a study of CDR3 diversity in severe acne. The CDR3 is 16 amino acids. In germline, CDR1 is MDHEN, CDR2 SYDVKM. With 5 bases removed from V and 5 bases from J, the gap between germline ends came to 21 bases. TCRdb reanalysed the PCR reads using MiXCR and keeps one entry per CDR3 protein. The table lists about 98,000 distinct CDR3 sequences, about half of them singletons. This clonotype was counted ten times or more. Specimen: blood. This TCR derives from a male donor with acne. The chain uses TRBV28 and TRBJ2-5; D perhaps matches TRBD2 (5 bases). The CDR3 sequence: CASSLYGGSSRETQYF. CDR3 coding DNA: TGTGCCAGCAGTCTCTACGGTGGGAGTTCGAGGGAGACCCAGTACTTC.